The 16 T cell receptor beta chains in this list originate from one sample, sequenced in a study of beta chain features in type 1 diabetes. Expressed TCRB transcripts were sequenced because the entire RNA isolate underwent reverse transcription. Profiled with immunoSEQ multiplex PCR; TCRdb holds only in-frame clones, not every one. Of 300,000 or so clones listed, roughly 8% were seen once; the top ten hold approximately 0.47%. The material sequenced was central memory CD4+ T cells from blood. The receptors were gathered from a woman under 30 in good health.

This clone has only a few counts. The chain uses TRBV2 and TRBJ2-1, with TRBD2 matching 13 bases. Germline CDR1 and CDR2: SNHLY and FYNNEI. The V and J ends lost 4 bases and 7 bases, in that order; junction bases with no gene match: 7. The CDR3 loop spans 16 amino acids. CDR3 amino acids: CASSGLAGGGWNEQFF. CDR3 bases: TGTGCCAGCAGTGGACTAGCGGGAGGAGGATGGAATGAGCAGTTCTTC.

J is TRBJ2-3 and V is TRBV6-1; D could derive from TRBD1 or TRBD2 (5 bases each). Germline CDR1 reads MNHNS; CDR2 reads SASEGT. The V gene lost 8 bases and the J gene lost 1 base, with 10 bases spanning the gap. CDR3 length: 13 residues. The CDR3 DNA follows: TGTGCCAGCGGTGTGGGGGGCACAGATACGCAGTATTTT. Translated, it gives CASGVGGTDTQYF.

The CDR3 coding sequence is TGTGCCAGCAGCCTTGAGGGGAACACTGAAGCTTTCTTT. Protein: CASSLEGNTEAFF. V usage is TRBV7-3 and J usage is TRBJ1-1; D is undetermined. V was shortened by 5 bases and J by 1 base, with 8 bases between the two germline ends. Germline V gene lookup returns CDR1 SGHTA and CDR2 FQGTGA. CDR3 length: 13 amino acids.

This clone was seen many times. The chain couples TRBV10-2 to TRBJ2-1; tentative D call: TRBD1 (6 bases). V lost 5 bases, J lost 0 bases, and 11 bases lay in between. Germline CDR1 and CDR2: WSHSY and SAAADI. The CDR3 extends over 15 amino acids. The CDR3 sequence is CASSWGTSSYNEQFF. The CDR3 nucleotides are TGCGCCAGCAGTTGGGGGACAAGCTCCTACAATGAGCAGTTCTTC.

This clone appeared many times. V is TRBV7-2 and J is TRBJ2-1; D is unresolved. CDR3 length: 13 amino acids. Germline CDR1 is SGHTA and CDR2 is FQGNSA. Trimming took 5 bases from V and 8 from J, leaving 13 bases between them. The CDR3 loop is CASSPDWSDEQFF. DNA of the CDR3: TGTGCCAGCAGCCCCGACTGGAGTGATGAGCAGTTCTTC.

This clone was counted between two and nine times. The chain recombines TRBV5-1 with TRBJ2-2, with TRBD2 as a possible D gene (6 bases). Germline V gene data show CDR1 as SGHRS and CDR2 as YFSETQ. The CDR3 loop spans 14 amino acids. Trimming cost V 4 bases and J 6 bases, with 13 bases left between them. CDR3 DNA sequence: TGCGCCAGCAGCCGGGACCGGAGGGCCGGGGAGCTGTTTTTT. Protein product: CASSRDRRAGELFF.

The chain uses TRBV19 and TRBJ1-5; 8 positions match TRBD1. Unmatched junction bases numbered 6, after V lost 1 base and J lost 7 bases. CDR1 and CDR2 from the germline V gene are LNHDA and SQIVND (reference sequence). The CDR3 covers 15 residues. CDR3 sequence (DNA): TGTGCCAGTAGTATAGGGACAGGGAGGGGGCAGCCCCAGCATTTT. It codes for CASSIGTGRGQPQHF.

This clone was seen at least ten times. The same CDR3 arises from other DNA sequences in this sample as well. This chain links TRBV5-5 with TRBJ2-5; 7 bases match TRBD1. Trimming cost V 3 bases and J 1 base; bases outside gene matches: 6. The CDR3 covers 15 residues. From germline, CDR1 is SGHKS and CDR2 YYEKEE (reference sequence). The CDR3 region is CASSSSGTAQETQYF. The CDR3, as DNA: TGTGCCAGCAGCTCCTCGGGGACAGCCCAAGAGACCCAGTACTTC.

This chain connects TRBV5-6 to TRBJ2-1; no firm D call. Germline V lookup: CDR1 SGHDT, CDR2 YYEEEE. The CDR3 length is 14 residues. Trimming shortened V by 0 bases and J by 7 bases, and 11 bases separated the two germline ends. The CDR3 DNA follows: TGTGCCAGCAGCTTGGGGTGGGGTAGGAATGAGCAGTTCTTC. Its protein is CASSLGWGRNEQFF.

V gene TRBV18 combines with J gene TRBJ2-7, with 7 bases identical to TRBD1. Trimming removed 1 base from V and 4 bases from J; junction bases left unmatched: 4. The CDR3 runs to 14 residues. Germline loops: CDR1 KGHSH, CDR2 LQKENI. The CDR3 sequence: CASSPRDSIYEQYF. In nucleotides, the CDR3 is TGTGCCAGCTCACCACGGGACAGTATATACGAGCAGTACTTC.

This chain joins TRBV2 and TRBJ1-2; maybe TRBD1 (5 bases). The CDR3 is 14 residues long. Germline V lookup: CDR1 SNHLY, CDR2 FYNNEI. V was clipped by 7 bases and J by 2 bases, with 14 bases between them. The CDR3 DNA follows: TGTGCCAGCAACGGCCCGGGACTGAACTATGGCTACACCTTC. This gives the protein CASNGPGLNYGYTF.

There are many counts of this clone. The chain joins TRBV27 to TRBJ2-3; D is undetermined. The germline CDR1 and CDR2 sequences are MNHEY and SMNVEV (reference sequence). V lost 5 bases, J lost 2 bases, and 11 bases lay in between. This CDR3 comprises 14 residues. CDR3 coding DNA: TGTGCCAGCAGTCCCCAACCTCACACAGATACGCAGTATTTT. Translated, it gives CASSPQPHTDTQYF.

The V call is TRBV11-2, the J call TRBJ1-2, with D perhaps TRBD1 (6 bases). Germline V CDR1 and CDR2: SGHAT, FQNNGV. The CDR3 is 14 residues long. V lost 0 bases and J 7 bases, leaving 12 bases between the germline ends. CDR3 residues: CASSLDRGGGGYTF. For the CDR3, the DNA is TGTGCCAGCAGCTTAGATCGGGGGGGCGGTGGCTACACCTTC.

The rearrangement joins TRBV5-1 to TRBJ2-2; D possibly corresponds to TRBD2 (6 bases). Per germline, CDR1 SGHRS and CDR2 YFSETQ. This CDR3 is built from 14 residues. V was cut by 7 bases and J by 4 bases, with 14 bases left in between. The CDR3 DNA follows: TGCGCCAGCTCCCGGGACGGGGGCACCGGGGAGCTGTTTTTT. It encodes CASSRDGGTGELFF.

The chain combines TRBV9 with TRBJ2-1, with D perhaps matching TRBD1 (6 bases). V was shortened by 3 bases and J by 8 bases, with 12 bases between the two germline ends. Per germline, CDR1 SGDLS and CDR2 YYNGEE. CDR3 length equals 13 residues. The CDR3 loop reads CASSGRTAHEQFF. CDR3 sequence (DNA): TGTGCCAGCAGCGGACGGACAGCCCATGAGCAGTTCTTC.

There are a few counts of this clone. This chain connects TRBV7-6 to TRBJ2-2, with 9 bases matching TRBD2. J was trimmed by 7 bases and V by 4 bases; bases with no gene match: 13. Germline V gives CDR1 SGHVS, CDR2 FNYEAQ. The CDR3 is 17 residues long. The CDR3 sequence is CASSSFLAGVGNGELFF. The CDR3 DNA reads TGTGCCAGCAGCTCCTTCTTAGCGGGAGTGGGTAACGGGGAGCTGTTTTTT.